This T cell receptor beta chain was recovered during a study of blood T cell repertoires in COVID-19 (dated by TCRdb to about 2020). Regarding the study in general: Samples from collaborators originated in the United States, Italy and Spain and spanned both the acute and convalescent phases of COVID-19. The prospective study material was composed of cDNA or gDNA derived from T cells, B-cell-depleted T cells, or PBMCs. Deeply sampled blood TCRbeta repertoires from subjects exposed to, actively infected with, or recovered from COVID-19 were included in the dataset. The repertoires were released in a freely available public database intended as a resource for research on the immune response to SARS-CoV-2. The samples were drawn from two sources: the first 160 participants of the ongoing ImmuneRACE study, and 1,000 to 1,500 subjects contributed by 6 global collaborators. Nearly every sample came with metadata listing a de-identified subject ID, COVID-19 status, age in years and sex. Where HLA class I and class II types were available, the types were taken from metadata supplied by the sample provider, not from assay-based typing.

Reading from cysteine to phenylalanine, the CDR3 counts 14 amino acids. Just the 42-base CDR3 DNA is kept, in frame starting at base 1. Between the V and J ends, shortened by 2 bases and 2 bases respectively, the junction contains 8 bases. In the germline V gene, CDR1 corresponds to MGHRA and CDR2 to YSYEKL. Collaborating institutions collected whole blood in K2EDTA tubes following their own protocols. For TCRbeta analysis, collaborators shipped samples as frozen whole blood, isolated PBMCs, or DNA extracted from either of those sample types. The immunoSEQ Assay, a bias-controlled multiplex PCR, was used to amplify TCRbeta CDR3 regions from genomic DNA. On the study's bioinformatics: The number of nucleated cells in each sample was estimated from the amplification of reference gene primers within the assay. Sequence reads were collapsed and filtered to measure the absolute abundance of every unique TCRbeta CDR3 rearrangement. Productive Simpson clonality was computed per sample as the square root of Simpson's diversity index over productive rearrangements. This immuneACCESS table, as held by TCRdb, lists in-frame sequences with V and J called but not all clones. Of the missing ones, under half trace to an unresolved V gene in checked studies; the others have no known cause. The DNA was the basis for D and trimming; V, J and clone size are from that table. In all, the sample holds 340,000 or so clones, and around 87% of those were seen once. The ten largest clones capture 1% of the sample.

What the research found in general, with its limitations: How much clinical and demographic metadata was included differed by source and by participant, and the metadata was provided uncurated.

Concerning this clone itself: Its recognized antigen is unknown. No per-base quality is available; no much larger clone lies one base away.

The receptor's source is a man aged 45-60 years with active or convalescent COVID-19. Sequencing input: peripheral blood. This sequence uses TRBV4-1 and TRBJ2-3, with no D gene named confidently. The CDR3 protein sequence reads: CASSQPDTTDTQYF. The DNA sequence is as follows: TGCGCCAGCAGCCAACCAGACACCACAGATACGCAGTATTTT.